This entry lists 19 T cell receptor beta chains sequenced from one sample in a study of blood T cell repertoires in COVID-19. Repertoires were generated with immunoSEQ multiplex PCR, while TCRdb's copy carries only in-frame clones and drops some. The data hold under 350,000 clones, with 86% observed a single time. Sequenced material: peripheral blood. All receptors come from a man younger than 30 with active or convalescent COVID-19.

This chain connects TRBV30 to TRBJ1-2, with D perhaps TRBD1 (6 bases). The germline V gene has CDR1 GTSNPN and CDR2 SVGIG (reference sequence). Trimming removed 7 bases at V and 13 bases at J, with 19 bases between. CDR3 length: 11 amino acids. CDR3 loop: CAYNRQQGFTF. CDR3 DNA sequence: TGTGCCTACAACCGGCAGCAGGGGTTCACCTTC.

The CDR3 reads CATSGGTDTQYF. DNA of the CDR3: TGTGCCACGTCCGGGGGCACAGATACGCAGTATTTT. V usage is TRBV6-5 and J usage is TRBJ2-3; D possibly corresponds to TRBD2 (5 bases). CDR1 MNHEY and CDR2 SVGAGI come from the germline V gene. This CDR3 comprises 12 residues. V lost 10 bases, J lost 1 base, and 9 bases lay in between.

This rearrangement joins TRBV19 to TRBJ2-5, with 10 bases aligning to TRBD2. This CDR3 is 15 amino acids long. With V trimmed by 3 bases and J by 4 bases, 5 bases remained unmatched. The germline V gene has CDR1 LNHDA and CDR2 SQIVND (reference sequence). The CDR3 is CASSMASGGLETQYF. The CDR3 DNA is TGTGCCAGTAGTATGGCTAGCGGGGGCTTAGAGACCCAGTACTTC.

The sample holds one count of this clone. This specimen includes other DNA sequences encoding the same CDR3. The V gene is TRBV5-1, the J gene TRBJ2-3, with 7 bases matching TRBD1. After removal of 4 bases from V and 2 bases from J, the junction contained 4 bases not matched to a gene. The V gene's germline CDR1 is SGHRS and CDR2 YFSETQ. The CDR3 runs to 14 residues. The CDR3 DNA sequence: TGCGCCAGCAGCCCGGGACAGTCCACAGATACGCAGTATTTT. Residues: CASSPGQSTDTQYF.

V is TRBV15 and J is TRBJ1-5, with 7 nucleotides matching TRBD1. V was pared by 1 base and J by 5 bases, with 8 bases of the junction left unmatched. This CDR3 has 16 residues. Germline CDR1 LNHNV, CDR2 YYDKDF (reference sequence). The CDR3 here is CATSRADRARHQPQHF. CDR3 nucleotide sequence: TGTGCCACCAGCAGAGCCGACAGGGCCCGCCATCAGCCCCAGCATTTT. Combining the CDR3 with reference TRBV15 and TRBJ1-5 gives the whole variable domain DAMVIQNPRYQVTQFGKPVTLSCSQTLNHNVMYWYQQKSSQAPKLLFHYYDKDFNNEADTPDNFQSRRPNTSFCFLDIRSPGLGDTAMYLCATSRADRARHQPQHFGDGTRLSIL.

The rearrangement uses TRBV6-6 and TRBJ2-7; 8 bases are a match to TRBD2. The germline gives CDR1 MNHNY, CDR2 SVGAGI (reference sequence). The CDR3 is 18 amino acids. Trimming at V came to 5 bases and at J to 2 bases, leaving 17 bases not matched to a gene. CDR3 in DNA: TGTGCCAGCAGTCCCATAGGCCTAGCGGGTAAAACAGCCTACGAGCAGTACTTC. Its protein product is CASSPIGLAGKTAYEQYF.

This clone was seen only once. This chain uses TRBV2 with TRBJ1-5; tentatively, D is TRBD1 (6 bases). Germline-derived CDR1 and CDR2 are SNHLY and FYNNEI. V lost 5 bases and J lost 2, with 13 bases in between. This CDR3 is built from 15 residues. CDR3 nucleotides: TGTGCCAGCAGTACCCAGGGGCCGGGCAATCAGCCCCAGCATTTT. Amino acids: CASSTQGPGNQPQHF.

V usage is TRBV11-3 and J usage is TRBJ2-1; 15 bases are shared with TRBD2. Unmatched junction bases numbered 16, after V lost 11 bases and J lost 5 bases. The germline CDR1 and CDR2 sequences are SGHNT and YENEEA. This CDR3 spans 18 amino acids. The chain's CDR3 is CALRGTSGRIKGHNEQFF. DNA of the CDR3: TGTGCCCTCCGAGGGACTAGCGGGAGGATAAAGGGGCACAATGAGCAGTTCTTC. Drawing the rest from reference TRBV11-3 and TRBJ2-1, the complete variable domain is EAGVVQSPRYKIIEKKQPVAFWCNPISGHNTLYWYLQNLGQGPELLIRYENEEAVDDSQLPKDRFSAERLKGVDSTLKIQPAELGDSAVYLCALRGTSGRIKGHNEQFFGPGTRLTVL.

This chain connects TRBV30 to TRBJ2-3; tentatively, D is TRBD2 (6 bases). Germline CDR1 reads GTSNPN; CDR2 reads SVGIG (reference sequence). V lost 8 bases to trimming and J lost 5 bases, with 23 bases between them. The CDR3 contains 15 residues. The CDR3 DNA sequence: TGTGCCCGATCTATGGACTATCTGGGAGGAGATACGCAGTATTTT. Its protein product is CARSMDYLGGDTQYF.

The chain couples TRBV11-3 to TRBJ2-1, with TRBD2 matching 8 bases. Germline V lookup: CDR1 SGHNT, CDR2 YENEEA. The CDR3 contains 15 residues. V dropped 1 base and J dropped 8; count of bases not matched to a gene: 7. DNA of the CDR3: TGTGCCAGCAGCTTAGGTCGGGGACTAGTCGATGAGCAGTTCTTC. The encoded protein is CASSLGRGLVDEQFF.

In its sample, this clone was seen a few times. The rearrangement links TRBV27 to TRBJ1-5, with TRBD1 as a possible D gene (5 bases). The ends were cut back, 2 bases at V and 5 bases at J, with 19 bases in the middle. Germline CDR1 is MNHEY and CDR2 is SMNVEV (reference sequence). The CDR3 is 17 amino acids. The CDR3 spells CASSLMGNLGGDQPQHF. Written as DNA, the CDR3 is TGTGCCAGCAGTTTAATGGGGAACCTTGGGGGGGATCAGCCCCAGCATTTT.

The rearrangement joins TRBV29-1 to TRBJ2-7, with D perhaps matching TRBD2 (7 bases). The CDR3 is 13 residues long. The germline gives CDR1 SQVTM, CDR2 ANQGSEA. Trimming took off 3 bases at V and 3 bases at J, with 12 bases between the two ends. The CDR3 region is CSVEGGQNYEQYF. As DNA, the CDR3 is TGCAGCGTTGAGGGGGGGCAGAACTACGAGCAGTACTTC.

The chain combines TRBV27 with TRBJ1-4; possible D gene TRBD1, 5 bases. Trimming left V 2 bases short and J 0 bases short, with 7 bases between. Germline-derived CDR1 and CDR2 are MNHEY and SMNVEV (reference sequence). The CDR3 covers 15 residues. CDR3 sequence reads: CASSLEGATNEKLFF. CDR3 sequence (DNA): TGTGCCAGCAGTTTAGAAGGGGCAACTAATGAAAAACTGTTTTTT.

This clone was seen only once. The chain uses TRBV20-1 and TRBJ2-2; no clear D gene. Germline CDR1 DFQATT, CDR2 SNEGSKA (reference sequence). Trimming pared 6 bases from V and 7 bases from J, leaving 9 bases between. The CDR3 is made up of 11 amino acids. The CDR3 loop reads CSAPLGGELFF. CDR3 nucleotide sequence: TGCAGTGCCCCCCTAGGCGGGGAGCTGTTTTTT.

The chain is built from TRBV12-3 or TRBV12-4 and TRBJ2-5; D gene ambiguous. V shed 5 bases and J shed 3 bases, with 10 bases lying between them. This CDR3 comprises 13 residues. CDR3 sequence (DNA): TGTGCCAGCAGTGATCCGGTGAAAGAGACCCAGTACTTC. Translation gives CASSDPVKETQYF.

The chain couples TRBV5-5 to TRBJ1-2, with D possibly TRBD1 on 5 matching bases. Germline V gene sequence: CDR1 SGHKS, CDR2 YYEKEE (reference sequence). With 1 base removed from V and 0 bases from J, the gap between germline ends came to 10 bases. This CDR3 is built from 15 residues. The chain's CDR3 is CASSLRGETNYGYTF. As DNA, the CDR3 is TGTGCCAGCAGCTTGCGGGGGGAGACTAACTATGGCTACACCTTC.

The chain joins TRBV4-2 to TRBJ2-1, with 8 bases fitting TRBD1. CDR1 and CDR2 from the germline V gene are LGHNA and YNFKEQ. J gave up 5 bases and V 0 bases, and 6 bases lay outside the gene matches. The CDR3 is 16 amino acids. The CDR3 nucleotides read TGTGCCAGCAGCCAAGAGAGTTGGACAGGGAACAATGAGCAGTTCTTC. Residues: CASSQESWTGNNEQFF.

This clone was found once. The chain uses TRBV12-3 or TRBV12-4 and TRBJ2-4; a weak D match, TRBD2 (7 bases). CDR3 length: 12 amino acids. Between the trimmed V and J ends, which lost 6 bases and 8 bases, there was a span of 11 bases. The CDR3 region is CASRREGDIQYF. The DNA of the CDR3 is TGTGCCAGCAGGAGGGAGGGGGACATTCAGTACTTC.

V gene TRBV9 combines with J gene TRBJ2-3; 9 nucleotides agree with TRBD2. J was trimmed by 3 bases and V by 0 bases; bases with no gene match: 5. This CDR3 comprises 16 residues. CDR1 is SGDLS and CDR2 is YYNGEE in the germline V gene. CDR3 sequence reads: CASSVGSGSRTDTQYF. CDR3 DNA sequence: TGTGCCAGCAGCGTAGGTAGCGGGAGTAGGACAGATACGCAGTATTTT.